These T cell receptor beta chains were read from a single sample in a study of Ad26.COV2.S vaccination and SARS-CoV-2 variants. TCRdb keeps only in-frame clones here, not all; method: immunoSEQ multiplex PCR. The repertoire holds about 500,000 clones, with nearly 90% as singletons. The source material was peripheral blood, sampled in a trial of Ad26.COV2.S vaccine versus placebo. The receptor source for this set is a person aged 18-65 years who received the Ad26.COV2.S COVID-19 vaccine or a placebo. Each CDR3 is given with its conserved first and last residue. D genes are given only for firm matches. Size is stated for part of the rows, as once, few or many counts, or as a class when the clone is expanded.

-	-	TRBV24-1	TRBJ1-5	CATTDASGTPQHF	TGTGCCACCACAGACGCGTCAGGGACGCCCCAGCATTTT
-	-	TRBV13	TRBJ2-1	CASSQLAGGEQFF	TGTGCCAGCAGCCAACTAGCCGGGGGTGAGCAGTTCTTC
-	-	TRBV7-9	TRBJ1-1	CASSLVIMNTEAFF	TGTGCCAGCAGCTTAGTAATCATGAACACTGAAGCTTTCTTT
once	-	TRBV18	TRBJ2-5	CASSPLGGETQYF	TGTGCCAGCTCACCCCTTGGGGGGGAGACCCAGTACTTC
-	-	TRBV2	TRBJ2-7	CASSVLDASEQYF	TGTGCCAGCAGTGTGTTGGACGCCAGCGAGCAGTACTTC
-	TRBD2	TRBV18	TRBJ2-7	CASSPTSGGSSYEQYF	TGTGCCAGCTCACCGACTAGCGGGGGTAGCTCCTACGAGCAGTACTTC
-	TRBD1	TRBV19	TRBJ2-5	CASSTRQGAGETQYF	TGTGCCAGTAGTACGAGACAGGGGGCAGGTGAGACCCAGTACTTC
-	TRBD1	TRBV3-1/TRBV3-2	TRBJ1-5	CASSGTGGKGNQPQHF	TGTGCCAGCAGCGGGACAGGGGGGAAGGGGAATCAGCCCCAGCATTTT
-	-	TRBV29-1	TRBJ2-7	CSAARDTNYEQYF	TGCAGCGCAGCCCGGGACACGAACTACGAGCAGTACTTC
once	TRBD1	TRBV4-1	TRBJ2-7	CASSQAGTGGYEQYF	TGCGCCAGCAGCCAAGCCGGGACAGGGGGCTACGAGCAGTACTTC
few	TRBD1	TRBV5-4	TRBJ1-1	CASSWGQGARYTEAFF	TGTGCCAGCAGCTGGGGCCAGGGGGCGCGTTACACTGAAGCTTTCTTT
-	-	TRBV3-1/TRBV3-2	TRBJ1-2	CASSPLGAYGYTF	TGTGCCAGCAGCCCCCTCGGGGCCTATGGCTACACCTTC
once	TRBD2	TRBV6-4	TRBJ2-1	CASSDRGGEKQFF	TGTGCCAGCAGTGACCGCGGGGGAGAGAAGCAGTTCTTC
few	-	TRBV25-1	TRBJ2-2	CASSEVGGVTGELFF	TGTGCCAGCAGTGAAGTTGGAGGGGTCACCGGGGAGCTGTTTTTT
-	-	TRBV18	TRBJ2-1	CASSPRVGKSTYNEQFF	TGTGCCAGCTCACCACGGGTCGGCAAGTCGACCTACAATGAGCAGTTCTTC
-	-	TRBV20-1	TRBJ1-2	CSASSASNYGYTF	TGCAGTGCTAGTTCCGCATCTAACTATGGCTACACCTTC